This T cell receptor (beta chain) was recovered during a study of response to subunit inactivated influenza vaccine. TCRdb passed the RT-PCR reads through MiXCR, listing each CDR3 protein once. The sample contains roughly 500,000 distinct CDR3 sequences, around 25% of which appear only once. This CDR3 contains 13 residues. Looked up from germline, CDR1 is DFQATT and CDR2 is SNEGSKA (reference sequence). Trimming pared 6 bases from V and 5 bases from J, leaving 17 bases between. This clonotype was observed a handful of times. The data also belong to a second study, concerning T cells expressing NK-cell markers. As that report states: It was by 5'RACE template switching with UMIs that TCR beta cDNA was made.

The clonotype originates from a man aged 50 to 59 who received an inactivated influenza vaccine. This specimen was CD4+ T cells sorted from PBMCs, taken approximately 13 days after vaccination. The chain employs TRBV20-1 and TRBJ2-7, with TRBD2 as a possible D gene (5 bases). The CDR3, as DNA: TGCAGTGCCCGCAATATTTTGAGGGACGAGCAGTACTTC. As protein: CSARNILRDEQYF.